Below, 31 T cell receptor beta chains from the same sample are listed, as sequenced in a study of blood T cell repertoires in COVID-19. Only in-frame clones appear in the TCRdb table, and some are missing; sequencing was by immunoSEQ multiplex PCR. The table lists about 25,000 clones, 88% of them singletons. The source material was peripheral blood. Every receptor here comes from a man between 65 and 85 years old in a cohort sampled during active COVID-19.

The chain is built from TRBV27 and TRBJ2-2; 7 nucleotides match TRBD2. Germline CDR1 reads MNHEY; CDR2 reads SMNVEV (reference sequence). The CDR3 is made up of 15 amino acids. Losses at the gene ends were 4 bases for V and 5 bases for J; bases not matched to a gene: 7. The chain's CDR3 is CASSSQDGRTGELFF. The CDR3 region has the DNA TGTGCCAGCAGTTCCCAGGACGGGAGGACCGGGGAGCTGTTTTTT.

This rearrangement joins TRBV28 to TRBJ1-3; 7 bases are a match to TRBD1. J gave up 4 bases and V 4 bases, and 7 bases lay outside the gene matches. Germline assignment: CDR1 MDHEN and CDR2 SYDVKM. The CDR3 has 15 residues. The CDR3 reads CASSWAGGRGNTIYF. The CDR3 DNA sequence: TGTGCCAGCAGTTGGGCAGGGGGTCGGGGAAACACCATATATTTT.

CDR3 DNA: TGTGCCAGCAGCCTACAGGGGATCTCTGGCTACACCTTC. It translates to CASSLQGISGYTF. J is TRBJ1-2 and V is TRBV7-9, with 7 bases fitting TRBD1. The germline CDR1 and CDR2 sequences are SEHNR and FQNEAQ (reference sequence). The length of the CDR3 is 13 residues. V lost 5 bases, J lost 7 bases, and 7 bases stayed unmatched.

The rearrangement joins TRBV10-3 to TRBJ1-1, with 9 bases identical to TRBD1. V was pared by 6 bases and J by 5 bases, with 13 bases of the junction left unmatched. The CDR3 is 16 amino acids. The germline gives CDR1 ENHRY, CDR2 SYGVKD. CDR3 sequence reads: CAISEKGQGLRTEAFF. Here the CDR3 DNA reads TGTGCCATCAGCGAGAAGGGACAGGGTCTTAGGACTGAAGCTTTCTTT.

For the CDR3, the DNA is TGCGCCAGCAGCCAAGATCCTTCGACAGTAGATACGCAGTATTTT. Translation: CASSQDPSTVDTQYF. The chain recombines TRBV4-3 with TRBJ2-3, with D possibly matching TRBD1 (5 bases). This CDR3 region has 15 residues. CDR1 is LGHNA, CDR2 YSLEER, per germline. The V end lost 0 bases, the J end lost 5 bases, and 12 bases lay between the germline ends.

The CDR3 DNA is TGTGCCAGCAGCCCATTATCCGGGGGGTACACTGAAGCTTTCTTT. Translation gives CASSPLSGGYTEAFF. The V gene is TRBV7-2, the J gene TRBJ1-1, with D possibly being TRBD1 (5 bases). The CDR3 extends over 15 amino acids. Germline V gene sequence: CDR1 SGHTA, CDR2 FQGNSA. V lost 5 bases to trimming and J lost 3 bases, with 16 bases between them.

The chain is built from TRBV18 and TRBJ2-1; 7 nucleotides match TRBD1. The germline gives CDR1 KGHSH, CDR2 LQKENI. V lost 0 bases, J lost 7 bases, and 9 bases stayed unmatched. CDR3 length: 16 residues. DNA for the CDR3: TGTGCCAGCTCACCACCAGGGGCAGGGGGTCGGAATGAGCAGTTCTTC. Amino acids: CASSPPGAGGRNEQFF.

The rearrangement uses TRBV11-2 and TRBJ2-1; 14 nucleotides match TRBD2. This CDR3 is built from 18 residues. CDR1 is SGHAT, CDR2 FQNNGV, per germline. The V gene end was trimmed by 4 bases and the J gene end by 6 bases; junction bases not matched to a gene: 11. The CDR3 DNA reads TGTGCCAGCAGCTACTCCGGGACTAGCGGGAGAATGGCCAATGAGCAGTTCTTC. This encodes CASSYSGTSGRMANEQFF.

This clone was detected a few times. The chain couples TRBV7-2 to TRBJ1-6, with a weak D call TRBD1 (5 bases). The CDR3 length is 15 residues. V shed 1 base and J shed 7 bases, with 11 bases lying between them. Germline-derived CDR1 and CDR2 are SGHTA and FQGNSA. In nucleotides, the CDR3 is TGTGCCAGCAGCTTAGGGAAGTCAGGGAATTCACCCCTCCACTTT. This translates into CASSLGKSGNSPLHF. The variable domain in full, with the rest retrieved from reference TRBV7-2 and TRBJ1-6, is GAGVSQSPSNKVTEKGKDVELRCDPISGHTALYWYRQSLGQGLEFLIYFQGNSAPDKSGLPSDRFSAERTGGSVSTLTIQRTQQEDSAVYLCASSLGKSGNSPLHFGNGTRLTVT.

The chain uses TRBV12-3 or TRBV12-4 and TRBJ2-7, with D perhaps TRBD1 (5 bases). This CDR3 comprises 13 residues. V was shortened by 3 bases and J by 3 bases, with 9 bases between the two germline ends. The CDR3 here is CASSFDRIYEQYF. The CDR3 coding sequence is TGTGCCAGCAGTTTTGACAGAATCTACGAGCAGTACTTC.

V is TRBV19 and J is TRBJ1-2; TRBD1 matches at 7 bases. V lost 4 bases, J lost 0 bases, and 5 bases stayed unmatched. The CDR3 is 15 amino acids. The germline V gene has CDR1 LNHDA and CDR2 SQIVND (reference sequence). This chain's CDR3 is CASSTQGTANYGYTF. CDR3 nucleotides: TGTGCCAGTAGTACCCAGGGGACAGCTAACTATGGCTACACCTTC.

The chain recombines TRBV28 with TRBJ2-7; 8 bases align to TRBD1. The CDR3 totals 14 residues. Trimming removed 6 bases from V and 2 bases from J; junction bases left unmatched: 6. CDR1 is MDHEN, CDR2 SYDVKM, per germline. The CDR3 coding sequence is TGTGCCAGCAGCCGGGACAGGTGGCCCTACGAGCAGTACTTC. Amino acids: CASSRDRWPYEQYF.

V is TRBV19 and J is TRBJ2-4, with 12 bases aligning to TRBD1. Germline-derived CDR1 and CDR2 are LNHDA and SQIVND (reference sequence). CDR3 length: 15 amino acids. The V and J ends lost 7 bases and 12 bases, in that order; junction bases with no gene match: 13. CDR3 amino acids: CASTSTGQGATDQYF. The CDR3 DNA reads TGTGCCAGTACCAGTACGGGACAGGGGGCAACGGATCAGTACTTC.

Written as DNA, the CDR3 is TGTGCCAGCAGTGGCCTGGGGCAAACCTATAATTCACCCCTCCACTTT. Protein: CASSGLGQTYNSPLHF. The chain couples TRBV6-2 or TRBV6-3 to TRBJ1-6; TRBD1 is a possible D gene (5 bases). Germline assignment: CDR1 MNHEY and CDR2 SVGEGT. Trimming pared 5 bases from V and 2 bases from J, leaving 13 bases between. The CDR3 consists of 16 residues.

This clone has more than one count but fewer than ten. The CDR3 DNA is TGTGCCAGCAGCTCCCAAGGTTGGGGGCTCGGTAATGAAAAACTGTTTTTT. Its translation: CASSSQGWGLGNEKLFF. This rearrangement joins TRBV4-2 to TRBJ1-4; D possibly corresponds to TRBD1 (6 bases). The CDR3 runs to 17 residues. V was clipped by 5 bases and J by 4 bases, with 20 bases between them. Per the germline V gene, CDR1 is LGHNA and CDR2 is YNFKEQ.

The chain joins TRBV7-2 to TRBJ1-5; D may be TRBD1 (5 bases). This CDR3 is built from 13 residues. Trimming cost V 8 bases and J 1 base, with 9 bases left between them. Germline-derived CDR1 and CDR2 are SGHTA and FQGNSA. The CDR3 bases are TGTGCCAGCGCGGGGGACAGCAATCAGCCCCAGCATTTT. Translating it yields CASAGDSNQPQHF.

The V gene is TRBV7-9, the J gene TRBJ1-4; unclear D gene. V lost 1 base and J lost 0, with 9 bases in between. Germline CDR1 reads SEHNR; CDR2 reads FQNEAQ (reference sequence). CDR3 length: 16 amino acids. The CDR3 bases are TGTGCCAGCAGCTTAGGGGGAGACACAACTAATGAAAAACTGTTTTTT. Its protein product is CASSLGGDTTNEKLFF.

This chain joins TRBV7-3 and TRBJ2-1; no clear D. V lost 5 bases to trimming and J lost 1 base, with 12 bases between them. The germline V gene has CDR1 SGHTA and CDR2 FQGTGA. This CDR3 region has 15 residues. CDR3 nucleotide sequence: TGTGCCAGCAGCCATATAGGAGCATCCTACAATGAGCAGTTCTTC. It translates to CASSHIGASYNEQFF.

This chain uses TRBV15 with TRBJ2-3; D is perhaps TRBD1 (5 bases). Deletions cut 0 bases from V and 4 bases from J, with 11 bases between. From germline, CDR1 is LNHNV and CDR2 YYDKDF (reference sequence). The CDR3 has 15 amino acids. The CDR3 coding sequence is TGTGCCACCAGCAGAGAGCAGGGTGGGGCAGATACGCAGTATTTT. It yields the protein CATSREQGGADTQYF.

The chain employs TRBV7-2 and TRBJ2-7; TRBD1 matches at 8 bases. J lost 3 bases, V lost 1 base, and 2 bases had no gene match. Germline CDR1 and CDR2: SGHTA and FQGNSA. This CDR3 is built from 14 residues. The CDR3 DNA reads TGTGCCAGCAGCTTAGGGACAGGGAACTACGAGCAGTACTTC. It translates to CASSLGTGNYEQYF.

The CDR3: CASSRFRDTLLNTIYF. CDR3 in DNA: TGTGCCAGCAGTCGTTTCCGGGACACCCTATTAAACACCATATATTTT. This chain uses TRBV28 with TRBJ1-3, with a tentative D call TRBD1 (6 bases). Per germline, CDR1 MDHEN and CDR2 SYDVKM. Trimming shortened V by 5 bases and J by 6 bases, and 20 bases separated the two germline ends. The CDR3 sequence is 16 residues long.

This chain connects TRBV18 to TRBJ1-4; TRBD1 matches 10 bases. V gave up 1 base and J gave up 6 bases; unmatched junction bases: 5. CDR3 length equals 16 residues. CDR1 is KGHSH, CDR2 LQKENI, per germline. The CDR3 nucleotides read TGTGCCAGCTCACCACTTGTAGGGACAGGGGATGAAAAACTGTTTTTT. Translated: CASSPLVGTGDEKLFF.

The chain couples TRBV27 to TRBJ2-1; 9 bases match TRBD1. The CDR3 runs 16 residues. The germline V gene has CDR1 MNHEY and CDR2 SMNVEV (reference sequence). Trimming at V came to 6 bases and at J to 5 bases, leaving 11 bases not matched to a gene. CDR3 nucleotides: TGTGCCAGCAGACCCACCGGGACAGGGAATAACAATGAGCAGTTCTTC. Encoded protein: CASRPTGTGNNNEQFF.

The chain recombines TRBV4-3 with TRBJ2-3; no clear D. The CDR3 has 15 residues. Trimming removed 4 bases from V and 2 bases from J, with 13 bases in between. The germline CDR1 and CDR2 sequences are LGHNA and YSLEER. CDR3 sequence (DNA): TGCGCCAGCAGCCCCCGTTTTGGGCCCACAGATACGCAGTATTTT. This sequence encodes CASSPRFGPTDTQYF.

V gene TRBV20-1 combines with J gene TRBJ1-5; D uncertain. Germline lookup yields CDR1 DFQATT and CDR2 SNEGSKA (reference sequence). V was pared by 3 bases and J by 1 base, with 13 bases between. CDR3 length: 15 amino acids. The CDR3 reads CSASEWQQSNQPQHF. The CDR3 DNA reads TGCAGTGCTAGTGAGTGGCAACAGAGCAATCAGCCCCAGCATTTT.

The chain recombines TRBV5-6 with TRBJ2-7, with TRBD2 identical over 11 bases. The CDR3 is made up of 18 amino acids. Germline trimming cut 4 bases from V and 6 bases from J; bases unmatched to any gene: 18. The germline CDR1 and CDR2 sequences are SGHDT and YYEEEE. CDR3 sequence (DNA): TGTGCCAGCAGCCCGAGGGTCTCTAGCGGGAGGAGGGTCCTCGAGCAGTACTTC. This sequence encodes CASSPRVSSGRRVLEQYF. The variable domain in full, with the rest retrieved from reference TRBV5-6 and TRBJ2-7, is DAGVTQSPTHLIKTRGQQVTLRCSPKSGHDTVSWYQQALGQGPQFIFQYYEEEERQRGNFPDRFSGHQFPNYSSELNVNALLLGDSALYLCASSPRVSSGRRVLEQYFGPGTRLTVT.

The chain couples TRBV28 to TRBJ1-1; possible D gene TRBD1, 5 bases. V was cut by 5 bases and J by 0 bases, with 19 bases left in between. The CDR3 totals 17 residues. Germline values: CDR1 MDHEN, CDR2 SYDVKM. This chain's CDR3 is CASSPTGGAGVNTEAFF. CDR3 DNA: TGTGCCAGCAGTCCTACCGGGGGAGCCGGGGTGAACACTGAAGCTTTCTTT.

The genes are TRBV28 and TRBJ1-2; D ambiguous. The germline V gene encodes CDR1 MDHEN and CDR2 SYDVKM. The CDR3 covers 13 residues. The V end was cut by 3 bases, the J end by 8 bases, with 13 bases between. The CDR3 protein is CASSFRPAGGYTF. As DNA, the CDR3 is TGTGCCAGCAGTTTTAGACCGGCGGGCGGCTACACCTTC.

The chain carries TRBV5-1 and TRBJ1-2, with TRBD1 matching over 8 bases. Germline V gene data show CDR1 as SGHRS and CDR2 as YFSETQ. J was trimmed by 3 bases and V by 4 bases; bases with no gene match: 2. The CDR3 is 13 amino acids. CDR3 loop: CASSAQGDYGYTF. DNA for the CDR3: TGCGCCAGCAGCGCACAGGGGGACTATGGCTACACCTTC.

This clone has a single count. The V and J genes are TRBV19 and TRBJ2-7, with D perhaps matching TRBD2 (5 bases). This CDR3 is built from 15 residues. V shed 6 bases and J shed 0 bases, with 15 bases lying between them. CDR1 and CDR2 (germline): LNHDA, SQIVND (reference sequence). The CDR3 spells CASRDGGPSSYEQYF. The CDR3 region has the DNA TGTGCCAGTAGGGATGGCGGGCCCAGCTCCTACGAGCAGTACTTC.

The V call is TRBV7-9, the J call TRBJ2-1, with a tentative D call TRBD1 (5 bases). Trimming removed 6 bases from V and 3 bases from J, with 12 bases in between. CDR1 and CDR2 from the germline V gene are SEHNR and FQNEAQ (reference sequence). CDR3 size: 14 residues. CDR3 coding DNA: TGTGCCAGCAGTCCCCGGACACACTACAATGAGCAGTTCTTC. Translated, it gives CASSPRTHYNEQFF.